Following are 9 T cell receptor beta chains from one sample sequenced in a study of T cell changes during pregnancy in multiple sclerosis (dated by TCRdb to between 2019 and 2020). Library creation used the immunoSEQ multiplex PCR assay. Held by TCRdb, this immuneACCESS table contains in-frame sequences only and omits some clones. Under half of the omission traces to an unresolved V gene where checked; the cause of the rest is unknown. The sample table lists around 12,000 clones, 86% of them with a count of one. Of the sample, roughly 15% is held by the ten largest clones. This specimen consisted of CD8+ T cells from peripheral blood mononuclear cells, obtained in the second trimester of pregnancy. The receptors originated from a female donor in good health, enrolled as a control in a pregnancy study.

The rearrangement links TRBV19 to TRBJ1-1; weak D call: TRBD1 (6 bases). This CDR3 is 19 amino acids long. Trimming removed 5 bases at V and 2 bases at J, with 27 bases between. CDR1 is LNHDA and CDR2 is SQIVND in the germline V gene (reference sequence). For the CDR3, the DNA is TGTGCCAGTAGTTCAGCTTACAGGGTCGACCCGACATACAACACTGAAGCTTTCTTT. Protein: CASSSAYRVDPTYNTEAFF.

This clone came up once. The chain carries TRBV7-9 and TRBJ2-5, with D tentatively TRBD1 (6 bases). V lost 5 bases and J 2 bases, leaving 15 bases between the germline ends. The germline gives CDR1 SEHNR, CDR2 FQNEAQ (reference sequence). The CDR3 sequence is 15 residues long. DNA of the CDR3: TGTGCCAGCAGCCCCCCCACAGGGTTTCAAGAGACCCAGTACTTC. Encoded protein: CASSPPTGFQETQYF.

CDR3 amino acids: CAIQTGGSGELFF. The CDR3, as DNA: TGTGCCATCCAGACAGGAGGTTCCGGGGAGCTGTTTTTT. The rearrangement uses TRBV19 and TRBJ2-2; a possible D gene is TRBD1 (6 bases). CDR3 length: 13 residues. Germline assignment: CDR1 LNHDA and CDR2 SQIVND (reference sequence). V was cut by 10 bases and J by 6 bases, with 15 bases left in between.

The J gene is TRBJ2-7, the V gene TRBV7-9; 8 bases are shared with TRBD2. The CDR3 contains 17 residues. The trim removed 5 bases at V and 0 bases at J, leaving 12 bases unmatched. Per germline, CDR1 SEHNR and CDR2 FQNEAQ (reference sequence). CDR3 in amino acids: CASSPTGGPGPSYEQYF. The DNA of the CDR3 is TGTGCCAGCAGCCCGACGGGAGGGCCCGGACCCTCCTACGAGCAGTACTTC.

Only a few counts were recorded for this clone. The chain has TRBV30 and TRBJ1-3; D remains ambiguous. The CDR3 contains 12 residues. Germline-derived CDR1 and CDR2 are GTSNPN and SVGIG (reference sequence). With 4 bases removed from V and 7 bases from J, the gap between germline ends came to 11 bases. Here the CDR3 reads CAWTYRSNTIYF. DNA for the CDR3: TGTGCCTGGACGTACCGGTCGAACACCATATATTTT.

The chain links TRBV10-3 to TRBJ1-1; 8 positions match TRBD1. The CDR3 runs 13 residues. CDR1 ENHRY and CDR2 SYGVKD come from the germline V gene. Unmatched junction bases numbered 1, after V lost 6 bases and J lost 1 base. CDR3 residues: CAIRGQENTEAFF. As DNA, the CDR3 is TGTGCCATCAGGGGACAGGAGAACACTGAAGCTTTCTTT.

V is TRBV2 and J is TRBJ2-3; 8 positions match TRBD2. CDR1 SNHLY and CDR2 FYNNEI come from the germline V gene. With V trimmed by 6 bases and J by 4 bases, 12 bases remained unmatched. The CDR3 runs 16 residues. This CDR3 is CASSEEGLVPPDTQYF. CDR3 DNA sequence: TGTGCCAGCAGCGAGGAGGGACTAGTCCCCCCAGATACGCAGTATTTT. Based on the CDR3 plus reference TRBV2 and TRBJ2-3, the full variable domain is EPEVTQTPSHQVTQMGQEVILRCVPISNHLYFYWYRQILGQKVEFLVSFYNNEISEKSEIFDDQFSVERPDGSNFTLKIRSTKLEDSAMYFCASSEEGLVPPDTQYFGPGTRLTVL.

This clone ranks as medium-sized. The V gene is TRBV5-6, the J gene TRBJ2-1; 10 bases map to TRBD2. Trimming took 1 base from V and 6 from J; bases not matched to a gene: 4. The CDR3 contains 15 residues. From germline, CDR1 is SGHDT and CDR2 YYEEEE. The CDR3 here is CASSLLAGVFNEQFF. The DNA for the CDR3 is TGTGCCAGCAGCTTGCTAGCGGGAGTATTCAATGAGCAGTTCTTC.

The chain links TRBV6-5 to TRBJ2-2, with 8 bases lining up with TRBD2. The CDR3 spans 16 residues. From germline, CDR1 is MNHEY and CDR2 SVGAGI. With 0 bases clipped from V and 9 bases from J, the junction kept 9 bases outside the gene matches. The CDR3: CASSYSGTRTRWELFF. CDR3 DNA sequence: TGTGCCAGCAGTTACTCGGGGACTAGGACGCGTTGGGAGCTGTTTTTT.